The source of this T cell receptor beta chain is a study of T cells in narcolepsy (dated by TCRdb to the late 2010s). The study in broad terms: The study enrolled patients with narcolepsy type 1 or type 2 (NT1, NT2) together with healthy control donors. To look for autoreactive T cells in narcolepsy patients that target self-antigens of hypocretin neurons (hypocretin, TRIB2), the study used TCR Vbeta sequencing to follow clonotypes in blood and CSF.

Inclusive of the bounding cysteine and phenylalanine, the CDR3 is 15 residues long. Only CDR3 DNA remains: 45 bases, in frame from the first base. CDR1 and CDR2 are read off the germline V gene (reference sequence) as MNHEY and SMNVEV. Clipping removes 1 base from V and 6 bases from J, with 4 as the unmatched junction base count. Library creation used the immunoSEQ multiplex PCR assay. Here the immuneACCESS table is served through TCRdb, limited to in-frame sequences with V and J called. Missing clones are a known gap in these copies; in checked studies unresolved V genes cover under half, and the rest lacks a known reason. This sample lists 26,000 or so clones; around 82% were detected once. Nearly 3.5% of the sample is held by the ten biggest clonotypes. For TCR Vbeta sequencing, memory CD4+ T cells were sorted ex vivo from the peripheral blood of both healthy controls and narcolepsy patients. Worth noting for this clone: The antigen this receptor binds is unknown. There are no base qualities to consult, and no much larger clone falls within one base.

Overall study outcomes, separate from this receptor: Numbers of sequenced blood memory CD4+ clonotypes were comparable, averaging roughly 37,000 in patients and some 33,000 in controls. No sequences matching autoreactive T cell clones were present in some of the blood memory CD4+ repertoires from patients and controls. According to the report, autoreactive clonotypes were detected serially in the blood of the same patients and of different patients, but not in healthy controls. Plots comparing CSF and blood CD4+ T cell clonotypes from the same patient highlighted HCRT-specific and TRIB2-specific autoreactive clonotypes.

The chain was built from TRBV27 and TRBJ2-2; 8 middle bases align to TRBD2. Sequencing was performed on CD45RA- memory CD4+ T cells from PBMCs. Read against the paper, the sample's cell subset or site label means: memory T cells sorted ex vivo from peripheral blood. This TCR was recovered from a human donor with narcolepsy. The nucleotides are TGTGCCAGCAGTTTATGGACTAGCCGTGCCGGGGAGCTGTTTTTT. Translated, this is CASSLWTSRAGELFF.